This TCR beta chain was recorded in a study of blood T cell repertoires in COVID-19. Study-level information: The study drew acute and convalescent COVID-19 samples from the United States, Italy and Spain.

In germline, CDR1 is KGHSH, CDR2 LQKENI. The junction had 9 bases not matched to a gene; V was cut back by 3 bases and J by 2 bases. The CDR3 loop spans 16 amino acids. TCRdb's table, derived via immunoSEQ multiplex PCR, lists solely in-frame clones and lacks some. The sample lists over 100,000 clones; roughly four fifths were seen once. The gene calls are TRBV18 and TRBJ1-1; 7 positions agree with TRBD1. Sequenced input: peripheral blood. This TCR was recovered from a man aged 55-75 years with acute or convalescent COVID-19. In nucleotides, the CDR3 is TGTGCCAGCTCACCTCTTTCCGGGACAGCCAACACTGAAGCTTTCTTT. Encoded protein: CASSPLSGTANTEAFF.